The clone carrying this T cell receptor beta chain was seen once. The data belong to a study of blood T cell repertoires in COVID-19. Study details: Samples of COVID-19 (acute and convalescent) were obtained from the United States, Italy and Spain.

Germline lookup yields CDR1 LGHDT and CDR2 YNNKEL (reference sequence). V was shortened by 1 base and J by 1 base, with 7 bases between the two germline ends. This CDR3 contains 14 residues. The method was immunoSEQ multiplex PCR; TCRdb's version includes in-frame clones alone and lacks a portion of them. Among some 300,000 clones listed, around 90% were seen once. Individuals aged about 18 to 90 years were recruited from 24 US areas. The chain recombines TRBV3-1 (or the pseudogene TRBV3-2) with TRBJ1-1; D ambiguous. The receptor comes from a woman between 35 and 50 years old who had recovered from COVID-19. Sample: PBMCs or T cells enriched from blood (not recorded which). CDR3 nucleotide sequence: TGTGCCAGCAGCCAAGTTGACAAGAACACTGAAGCTTTCTTT. This gives the protein CASSQVDKNTEAFF.